The 26 T cell receptor beta chains below were found in one sample sequenced in a study of CD4 and CD8 cells across lung adenocarcinoma regions. Via MiXCR, TCRdb re-called the PCR reads, giving one row per CDR3 protein. The sample records 10,000 to 15,000 distinct CDR3 sequences, over 45% being singletons. The sample comprised CD8+ T cells from the margin of a lung tumor. These receptors came from a male donor with lung adenocarcinoma. The CD4 and CD8 labels of this study may be unreliable.

This clonotype was seen a single time. The CDR3 DNA sequence: TGTGCCAGCAGACCGCGGGGGACAGCCAAAAACACGCAGTACTTC. Translating gives CASRPRGTAKNTQYF. V usage is TRBV6-1 and J usage is TRBJ2-4; possibly TRBD1 or TRBD2 for D (7 bases each). The CDR3 is 15 residues long. Germline V lookup: CDR1 MNHNS, CDR2 SASEGT. With 6 bases removed from V and 13 bases from J, the gap between germline ends came to 25 bases.

The chain recombines TRBV6-2 or TRBV6-3 with TRBJ2-1; tentatively, D is TRBD2 (5 bases). The germline V gene has CDR1 MNHEY and CDR2 SVGEGT. Trimming cost V 4 bases and J 13 bases, with 20 bases left between them. This CDR3 is built from 14 residues. CDR3 bases: TGTGCCAGCAGTTCCGGCCTTTTCTGGGAGACCCAGTTCTTC. Amino acids: CASSSGLFWETQFF.

This clonotype is judged medium-sized. V and J are TRBV6-5 and TRBJ2-1; D gene ambiguous. The J call is in doubt because the DNA end fits TRBJ2-5 better. CDR1 and CDR2 (germline): MNHEY, SVGAGI. This CDR3 comprises 15 residues. CDR3 DNA: TGTGCCAGCAGTTACTCATCGATGCTAGTGGGGACCCAGTACTTC. Encoded protein: CASSYSSMLVGTQYF.

The J gene is TRBJ1-6, the V gene TRBV19; possible D gene TRBD1, 6 bases. This CDR3 region has 15 residues. The V end lost 5 bases, the J end lost 4 bases, and 12 bases lay between the germline ends. Per the germline V gene, CDR1 is LNHDA and CDR2 is SQIVND (reference sequence). CDR3 DNA: TGTGCCAGTAGTGCGGGACAAAGTTATAATTCACCCCTCCACTTT. This translates into CASSAGQSYNSPLHF.

The CDR3 sequence: CASSPKDRAFTEAFF. The CDR3 nucleotides read TGTGCCAGCAGCCCTAAGGACAGGGCCTTCACTGAAGCTTTCTTT. V is TRBV5-6 and J is TRBJ1-1; 8 bases map to TRBD1. Germline assignment: CDR1 SGHDT and CDR2 YYEEEE. With 4 bases clipped from V and 4 bases from J, the junction kept 9 bases outside the gene matches. The CDR3 is made up of 15 amino acids.

The rearrangement uses TRBV6-2 or TRBV6-3 and TRBJ2-3, with TRBD2 matching over 8 bases. The CDR3 is 19 amino acids. CDR1 and CDR2 (germline): MNHEY, SVGEGT. The J segment lost 2 bases and the V segment lost 2 bases, leaving 15 bases of the junction unmatched. This CDR3 reads CASSYKSSGQSGATDTQYF. CDR3 sequence (DNA): TGTGCCAGCAGTTACAAGTCTAGCGGGCAGAGTGGTGCCACAGATACGCAGTATTTT.

A note on this clonotype: A single base separates this from a much larger clone, so it may be a read error. The conserved closing phenylalanine or tryptophan is absent in this CDR3, likely reflecting a read error. The rearrangement uses TRBV10-1 and TRBJ2-5; D is perhaps TRBD1 or TRBD2 (5 bases each). The DNA end is more similar to TRBJ2-1, so the J call may be wrong. CDR3 length: 15 residues. Germline CDR1 WNHNN, CDR2 SYGVQD (reference sequence). The CDR3 region is CASSEGHWENNEQFC. The CDR3 nucleotides are TGCGCCAGCAGTGAGGGACATTGGGAGAACAATGAGCAGTTCTGC.

Turning to this clonotype: A read error may account for a junction end that differs from germline. CDR3 in amino acids: CGRSAGWWAKNMQYF. CDR3 sequence (DNA): TGTGGCCGCAGCGCGGGTTGGTGGGCCAAAAACATGCAGTACTTC. The chain carries TRBV6-1 and TRBJ2-4; a weak D match, TRBD2 (5 bases). This CDR3 has 15 residues. The germline V gene has CDR1 MNHNS and CDR2 SASEGT.

Of note for this clonotype: Possible read error: a much larger clone is one base away. The rearrangement uses TRBV6-1 and TRBJ2-1, with D perhaps being TRBD1 or TRBD2 (7 bases each). Trimming removed 1 base from V and 10 bases from J, with 14 bases in between. Germline values: CDR1 MNHNS, CDR2 SASEGT. The CDR3 has 14 amino acids. The CDR3 loop is CASSEVGRGREQFF. The CDR3 DNA sequence: TGTGCCAGCAGTGAAGTGGGGAGGGGGCGCGAGCAGTTCTTC.

This chain connects TRBV27 to TRBJ2-3, with no clear D. The CDR3 covers 14 residues. V was trimmed by 5 bases and J by 11 bases, leaving 20 bases between them. Per the germline V gene, CDR1 is MNHEY and CDR2 is SMNVEV (reference sequence). The CDR3 DNA is TGTGCCAGCAGTCCGACTCGGGTAACAGACATGCAGTATTTT. It codes for CASSPTRVTDMQYF.

This clonotype was seen repeatedly, ten times or more. J is TRBJ2-1 and V is TRBV10-3; either TRBD1 or TRBD2 may fit D (5 bases each). V lost 6 bases, J lost 8 bases, and 20 bases lay in between. This CDR3 is built from 15 residues. Germline CDR1 is ENHRY and CDR2 is SYGVKD. The CDR3 DNA reads as TGTGCCATCAGGACTGATTTAGCGAGGGGCGATGAGCAGTTCTTC. Its translation is CAIRTDLARGDEQFF.

There are many counts of this clonotype. This chain links TRBV11-2 with TRBJ2-2; D is undetermined. Trimming stripped 6 bases from V and 4 bases from J, with 12 bases between. Germline V gene data show CDR1 as SGHAT and CDR2 as FQNNGV. The length of the CDR3 is 14 residues. The CDR3 spells CASSLNTATGELFF. The CDR3 DNA reads TGTGCCAGCAGTCTTAATACAGCCACCGGGGAGCTGTTTTTT.

In its sample, this clonotype ranks as medium-sized. The rearrangement uses TRBV7-2 and TRBJ2-5; TRBD1 matches at 7 bases. In germline, CDR1 is SGHTA, CDR2 FQGNSA. After removal of 5 bases from V and 5 bases from J, the junction contained 11 bases not matched to a gene. This CDR3 is built from 15 residues. The CDR3 DNA reads TGTGCCAGCAGCCAACAGGGGATTTCGCAGGAGACCCAGTACTTC. Residues: CASSQQGISQETQYF.

This chain links TRBV6-5 with TRBJ2-2; D might be TRBD2 (6 bases). Trimming took off 1 base at V and 0 bases at J, with 9 bases between the two ends. Germline CDR1 reads MNHEY; CDR2 reads SVGAGI. The CDR3 runs to 16 residues. CDR3 amino acids: CASSYFSGTNTGELFF. In DNA, the CDR3 is TGTGCCAGCAGTTACTTTAGCGGAACGAACACCGGGGAGCTGTTTTTT.

This clonotype was detected only a few times. The chain joins TRBV27 to TRBJ1-1; no firm D call. Germline V CDR1 and CDR2: MNHEY, SMNVEV (reference sequence). The CDR3 contains 13 residues. The ends were cut back, 5 bases at V and 3 bases at J, with 10 bases in the middle. The CDR3 is CASSRGSDTEAFF. The DNA for the CDR3 is TGTGCCAGCAGTCGTGGTAGTGACACTGAAGCTTTCTTT.

As concerns this clonotype: At one end the junction does not follow the germline gene, possibly because of a read error. The chain joins TRBV7-2 to TRBJ2-2; D gene unclear. Germline V gives CDR1 SGHTA, CDR2 FQGNSA. This CDR3 is built from 15 residues. CDR3 nucleotide sequence: TGTGCCAGCAGCCCTTTCAGTGCGCAGTCCGGTGAGCTGTTTTTC. It yields the protein CASSPFSAQSGELFF.

This clonotype was seen at least ten times. The rearrangement links TRBV6-1 to TRBJ2-3; the match to TRBD2 covers 14 bases. The CDR3 spans 18 residues. The germline gives CDR1 MNHNS, CDR2 SASEGT. The trim removed 7 bases at V and 2 bases at J, leaving 11 bases unmatched. The chain's CDR3 is CASTPSWTSGGYTDTQYF. For the CDR3, the DNA is TGTGCCAGCACCCCTTCTTGGACTAGCGGGGGGTACACAGATACGCAGTATTTT.

This clonotype was recorded at least ten times. The rearrangement links TRBV7-2 to TRBJ2-6; 10 bases line up with TRBD1. Trimming cost V 5 bases and J 8 bases; bases outside gene matches: 6. Germline values: CDR1 SGHTA, CDR2 FQGNSA. This CDR3 comprises 15 residues. CDR3 DNA: TGTGCCAGCAGCCTCGGGACAGGGGTAACCAACGTCCTGACTTTC. Encoded protein: CASSLGTGVTNVLTF.

This clonotype appeared many times. This chain joins TRBV6-1 and TRBJ1-4, with D perhaps matching TRBD1 (6 bases). Trimming took off 6 bases at V and 3 bases at J, with 14 bases between the two ends. The CDR3 totals 15 residues. The V gene's germline CDR1 is MNHNS and CDR2 SASEGT. CDR3: CASRGYRASNEKLFF. CDR3 bases: TGTGCCAGCAGGGGGTACAGGGCCTCTAATGAAAAACTGTTTTTT.

This clonotype was recorded at least ten times. The V gene is TRBV6-1, the J gene TRBJ2-5; 8 bases fit TRBD1. This CDR3 is built from 14 residues. Losses at the gene ends were 3 bases for V and 4 bases for J; bases not matched to a gene: 4. In germline, CDR1 is MNHNS, CDR2 SASEGT. In nucleotides, the CDR3 is TGTGCCAGCAGTGAGTCAGGGGGCATAGAGACCCAGTACTTC. It translates to CASSESGGIETQYF.

About this clonotype itself: The CDR3 ends on some other residue instead of the conserved phenylalanine or tryptophan, so this is likely a read error. It is unclear where the CDR3 begins or ends on the DNA, so no DNA is shown, and the CDR3 is as TCRdb lists it. The chain combines TRBV30 with TRBJ2-5; the D call in the table, TRBD1, was not verified against the DNA. CDR1 is GTSNPN and CDR2 is SVGIG in the germline V gene (reference sequence). The CDR3 is 21 residues long, counting both termini. This chain's CDR3 is CAWSPGAIPVGDDREGWHMAG.

This clonotype was seen repeatedly, ten times or more. The chain uses TRBV27 and TRBJ2-1; 10 bases are a match to TRBD2. The CDR3 has 14 amino acids. After removal of 7 bases from V and 9 bases from J, the junction contained 9 bases not matched to a gene. Germline V gene sequence: CDR1 MNHEY, CDR2 SMNVEV (reference sequence). DNA for the CDR3: TGTGCCAGCACCCGAGGGACTAGCGTGAGTGAGCAGTTCTTC. Its protein product is CASTRGTSVSEQFF.

V and J are TRBV20-1 and TRBJ2-2; D not resolved. Germline assignment: CDR1 DFQATT and CDR2 SNEGSKA (reference sequence). V shed 2 bases and J shed 4 bases, with 8 bases lying between them. The CDR3 covers 13 residues. The CDR3 coding sequence is TGCAGTGCTAGAAGTCTGGGCACCGGGGAGCTGTTTTTT. Protein product: CSARSLGTGELFF.

The chain joins TRBV14 to TRBJ2-2, with D hard to call. Trimming removed 0 bases from V and 2 bases from J, with 7 bases in between. This CDR3 contains 15 residues. Germline CDR1 SGHDN, CDR2 FVKESK. The CDR3 nucleotides read TGTGCCAGCAGCCAAGAAGGGCGCAACACCGGGGAGCTGTTTTTT. This sequence encodes CASSQEGRNTGELFF.

This chain uses TRBV10-1 with TRBJ1-1, with D uncertain. The V end was cut by 1 base, the J end by 2 bases, with 5 bases between. Germline CDR1 and CDR2: WNHNN and SYGVQD (reference sequence). This CDR3 is built from 13 residues. CDR3 amino acids: CASSEYFNTEAFF. DNA of the CDR3: TGCGCCAGCAGTGAGTATTTTAACACTGAAGCTTTCTTT.

This clonotype was seen repeatedly, ten times or more. The J gene is TRBJ2-1, the V gene TRBV7-2; D is possibly TRBD2 (6 bases). V was trimmed by 4 bases and J by 10 bases, leaving 23 bases between them. This CDR3 comprises 16 residues. Per the germline V gene, CDR1 is SGHTA and CDR2 is FQGNSA. Here the CDR3 DNA reads TGTGCCAGCAGCTCCCCTTTGCTAGCGCCGACCTACGAGCAGTTCTTC. It encodes CASSSPLLAPTYEQFF.